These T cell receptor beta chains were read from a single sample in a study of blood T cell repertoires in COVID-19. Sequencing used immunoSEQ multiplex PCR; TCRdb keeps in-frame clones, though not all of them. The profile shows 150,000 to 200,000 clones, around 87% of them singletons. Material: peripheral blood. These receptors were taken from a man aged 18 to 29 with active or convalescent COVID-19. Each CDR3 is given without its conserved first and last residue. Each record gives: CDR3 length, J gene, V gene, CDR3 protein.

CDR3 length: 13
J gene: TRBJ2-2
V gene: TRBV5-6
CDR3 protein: ASSGARLVAGELF

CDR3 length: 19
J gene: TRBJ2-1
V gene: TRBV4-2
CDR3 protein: ASSQATGTSLIVSSYNEQF

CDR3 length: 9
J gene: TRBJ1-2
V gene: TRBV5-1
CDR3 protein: ASSLAGDYT

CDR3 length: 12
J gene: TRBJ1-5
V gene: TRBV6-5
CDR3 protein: ASSYSQGSQPQH

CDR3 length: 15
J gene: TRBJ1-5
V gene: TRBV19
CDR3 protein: ASSIVGLRQGSGPQH

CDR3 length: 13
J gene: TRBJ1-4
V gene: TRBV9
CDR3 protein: ASSSLDRTNEKLF

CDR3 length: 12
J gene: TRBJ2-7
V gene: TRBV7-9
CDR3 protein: ASSLARGVGEQY

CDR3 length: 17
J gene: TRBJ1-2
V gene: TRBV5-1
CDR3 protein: ASSSYTLQGMLANYGYT

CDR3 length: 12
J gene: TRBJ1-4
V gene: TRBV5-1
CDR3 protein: ASSPGGGEHKLF

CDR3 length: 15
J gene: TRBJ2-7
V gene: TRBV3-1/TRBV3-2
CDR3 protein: ASSRGPLAGVGGEQY

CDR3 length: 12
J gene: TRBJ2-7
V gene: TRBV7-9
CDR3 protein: ASTPRDRGHEQY

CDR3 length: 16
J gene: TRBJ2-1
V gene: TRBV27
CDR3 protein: ASSGSSGGRDSYNEQF

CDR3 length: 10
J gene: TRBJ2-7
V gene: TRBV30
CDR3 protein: AWNLDTYEQY

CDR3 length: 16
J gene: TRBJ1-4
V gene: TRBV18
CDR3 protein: ASSLTRGQGAMGEKLF

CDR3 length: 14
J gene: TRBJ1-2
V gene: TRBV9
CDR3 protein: ASSAGGGTEIYGYT

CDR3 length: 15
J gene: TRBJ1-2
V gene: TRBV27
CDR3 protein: ASSLGQGAQDFYGYT

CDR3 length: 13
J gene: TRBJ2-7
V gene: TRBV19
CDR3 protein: ASSISEARDYEQY

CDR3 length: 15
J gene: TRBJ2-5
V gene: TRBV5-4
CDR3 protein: ASSRGGPSGGGETQY

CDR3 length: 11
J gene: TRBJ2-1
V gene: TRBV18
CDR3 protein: ASSPPGDNEQF

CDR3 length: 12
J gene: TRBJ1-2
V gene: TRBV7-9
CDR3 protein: ASSFSDRAGGYT

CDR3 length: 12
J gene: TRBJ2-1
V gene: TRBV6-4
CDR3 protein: ASSATQNRIEQF

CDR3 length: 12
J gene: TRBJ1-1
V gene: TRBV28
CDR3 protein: ASSHSSWDTEAF

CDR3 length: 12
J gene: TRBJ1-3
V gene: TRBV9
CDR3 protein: ASSEGYSGNTIY

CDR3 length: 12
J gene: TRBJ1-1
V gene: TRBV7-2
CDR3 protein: ASSTYVGRQEAF

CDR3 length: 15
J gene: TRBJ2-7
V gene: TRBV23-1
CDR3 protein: ASSQTDLRDGGPEQY

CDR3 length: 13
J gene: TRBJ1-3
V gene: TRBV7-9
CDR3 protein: ASSLRDRDGNTIY

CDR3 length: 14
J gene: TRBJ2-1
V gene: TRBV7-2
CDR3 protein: ASSSKLAGGYNEQF

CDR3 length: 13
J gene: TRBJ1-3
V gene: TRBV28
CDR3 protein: ASRVSQVSGNTIY

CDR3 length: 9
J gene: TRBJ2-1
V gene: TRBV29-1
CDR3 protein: SVDRNNEQF

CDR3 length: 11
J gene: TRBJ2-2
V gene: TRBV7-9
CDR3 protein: ASSLRVMGELF

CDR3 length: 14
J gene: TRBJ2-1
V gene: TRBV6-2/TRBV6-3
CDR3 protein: ASSFVSGRVSNEQF

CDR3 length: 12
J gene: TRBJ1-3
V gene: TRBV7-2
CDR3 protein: ASKTGSSGNTIY

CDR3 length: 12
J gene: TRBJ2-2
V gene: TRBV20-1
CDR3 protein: SASSGGNTGELF

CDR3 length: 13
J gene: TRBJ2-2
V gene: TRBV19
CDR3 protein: ATSHRVGNTGELF

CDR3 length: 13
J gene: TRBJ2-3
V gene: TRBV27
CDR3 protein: ASRGRGSSTDTQY

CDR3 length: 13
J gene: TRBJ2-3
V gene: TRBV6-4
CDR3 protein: ASSDDGGSTDTQY

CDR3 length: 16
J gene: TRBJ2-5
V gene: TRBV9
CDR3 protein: ASSVDPFGGSLQETQY

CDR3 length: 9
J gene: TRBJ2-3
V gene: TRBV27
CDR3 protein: ASSFGHTQY

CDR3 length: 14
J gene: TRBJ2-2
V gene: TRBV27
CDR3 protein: ASSIWTSGSSGELF

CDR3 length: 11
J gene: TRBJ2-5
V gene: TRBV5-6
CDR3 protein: ASSSTFSETQY

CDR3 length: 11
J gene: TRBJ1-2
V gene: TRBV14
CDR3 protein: ASSQPGNHGYT

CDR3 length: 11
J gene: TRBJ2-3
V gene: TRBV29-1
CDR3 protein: SLSSNLADTQY

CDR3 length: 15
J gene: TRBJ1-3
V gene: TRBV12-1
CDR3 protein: ASSPWRSRGSGNTIY

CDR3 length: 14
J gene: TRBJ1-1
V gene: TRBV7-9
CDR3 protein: ASSLYYRGGGTEAF

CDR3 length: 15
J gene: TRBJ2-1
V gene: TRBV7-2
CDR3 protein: ASSLPPSGSLGNEQF

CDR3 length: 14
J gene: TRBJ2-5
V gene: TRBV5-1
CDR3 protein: ASSARTSGSQETQY

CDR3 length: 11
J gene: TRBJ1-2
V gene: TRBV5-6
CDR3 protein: ASSRDRSYGYT

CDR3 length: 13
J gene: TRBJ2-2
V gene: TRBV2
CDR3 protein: ASSAGQANTGELF

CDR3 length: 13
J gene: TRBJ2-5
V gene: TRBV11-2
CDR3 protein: ASSAGDIYQETQY

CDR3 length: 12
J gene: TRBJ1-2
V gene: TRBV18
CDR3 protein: ASSPGQGRNGYT